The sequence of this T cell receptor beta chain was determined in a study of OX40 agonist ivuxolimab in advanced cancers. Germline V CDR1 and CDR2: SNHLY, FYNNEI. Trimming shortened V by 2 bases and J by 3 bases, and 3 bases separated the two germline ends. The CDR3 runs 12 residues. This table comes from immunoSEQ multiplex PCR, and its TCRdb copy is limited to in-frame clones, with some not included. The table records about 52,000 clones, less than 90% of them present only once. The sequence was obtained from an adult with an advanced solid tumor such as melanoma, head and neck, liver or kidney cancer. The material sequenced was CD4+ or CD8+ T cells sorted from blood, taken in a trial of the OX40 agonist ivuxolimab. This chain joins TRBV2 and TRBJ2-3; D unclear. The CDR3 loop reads CASSERTDTQYF. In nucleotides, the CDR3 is TGTGCCAGCAGTGAACGGACAGATACGCAGTATTTT.